What follows are 20 T cell receptor beta chains derived from one specimen sequenced in a study of T-cell reconstitution after alpha-beta-depleted transplantation in children. TCRbeta library construction was performed incorporating unique molecular identifiers. Each CDR3 protein is one row after TCRdb ran MiXCR on the PCR reads. This sample has hundreds of thousands of distinct CDR3 sequences, with 15% to 20% found just once. The source material was PBMCs, mostly from graft donor cells, sampled 360 days after TCRalphabeta/CD19-depleted stem cell transplant. These receptors originate from a male patient aged 2 to 9 who had a stem cell transplant for acute lymphoblastic leukemia, so the T cells may come from the graft donor.

This clonotype has a handful of counts. The chain recombines TRBV9 with TRBJ1-1; tentative D call: TRBD1 (5 bases). The CDR3 is made up of 15 amino acids. Germline assignment: CDR1 SGDLS and CDR2 YYNGEE. V was pared by 3 bases and J by 3 bases, with 15 bases between. The CDR3 loop reads CASSGVEGDHTEAFF. For the CDR3, the DNA is TGTGCCAGCAGCGGAGTGGAAGGGGACCACACTGAAGCTTTCTTT.

The chain combines TRBV7-8 with TRBJ1-1, with no clear D. There are 13 residues in the CDR3. Per the germline V gene, CDR1 is SGHVS and CDR2 is FQNEAQ. The ends were cut back, 1 base at V and 5 bases at J, with 8 bases in the middle. This chain's CDR3 is CASSLGGETEAFF. Written as DNA, the CDR3 is TGTGCCAGCAGCTTAGGCGGGGAGACTGAAGCTTTCTTT.

The chain uses TRBV10-3 and TRBJ1-6, with D possibly matching TRBD1 (6 bases). Trimming stripped 10 bases from V and 8 bases from J, with 15 bases between. The germline V gene has CDR1 ENHRY and CDR2 SYGVKD. This CDR3 is 13 amino acids long. CDR3 sequence: CATQRGGDSPLHF. The CDR3 DNA follows: TGTGCCACCCAAAGGGGGGGGGATTCACCCCTCCACTTT.

The rearrangement links TRBV27 to TRBJ2-1; a weak D match, TRBD1 (5 bases). Per the germline V gene, CDR1 is MNHEY and CDR2 is SMNVEV (reference sequence). This CDR3 is 15 amino acids long. V was shortened by 2 bases and J by 3 bases, with 11 bases between the two germline ends. CDR3 in DNA: TGTGCCAGCAGTTTAGAAGGGGCCTACTACAATGAGCAGTTCTTC. This codes for CASSLEGAYYNEQFF.

This chain uses TRBV30 with TRBJ2-7; no definite D call. The V end was cut by 1 base, the J end by 4 bases, with 5 bases between. Germline loops: CDR1 GTSNPN, CDR2 SVGIG (reference sequence). The CDR3 length is 11 residues. CDR3 protein: CAWSAYYEQYF. In DNA, the CDR3 is TGTGCCTGGAGTGCCTATTACGAGCAGTACTTC.

This clonotype occurred a few times. This rearrangement joins TRBV21-1 to TRBJ2-5; whether TRBD1, the table's D call, matches the DNA was not checked. TRBV21-1 is assigned pseudogene status. The CDR3 is 17 amino acids. In DNA form, the CDR3 reads TGTGCCAGCAGCAAAGGAGAGGCCGGGACCCTACAAGAGACCCAGTACTTC. It codes for CASSKGEAGTLQETQYF.

The rearrangement joins TRBV28 to TRBJ2-1; 8 bases are shared with TRBD1. The V gene's germline CDR1 is MDHEN and CDR2 SYDVKM. V was pared by 2 bases and J by 7 bases, with 16 bases of the junction left unmatched. This CDR3 spans 18 amino acids. CDR3 in amino acids: CASSLIPYLGQGRNEQFF. The CDR3 coding sequence is TGTGCCAGCAGTTTAATCCCCTATCTTGGACAGGGTAGGAATGAGCAGTTCTTC.

This clonotype was counted between two and nine times. V usage is TRBV15 and J usage is TRBJ2-7; maybe TRBD2 (6 bases). The CDR3 totals 13 residues. The V end lost 5 bases, the J end lost 7 bases, and 15 bases lay between the germline ends. Germline CDR1 LNHNV, CDR2 YYDKDF (reference sequence). The CDR3 sequence is CATSGPRGREQYF. The DNA of the CDR3 is TGTGCCACCAGCGGCCCTAGAGGGAGGGAGCAGTACTTC.

The sample holds a few counts of this clonotype. This chain joins TRBV11-2 and TRBJ2-3; 12 bases match TRBD2. The length of the CDR3 is 18 residues. Germline lookup yields CDR1 SGHAT and CDR2 FQNNGV. V dropped 5 bases and J dropped 4; count of bases not matched to a gene: 13. The CDR3 region has the DNA TGTGCCAGCAGCGCCAGGACTAGCGGGATCACTGGGGCAGATACGCAGTATTTT. Its protein product is CASSARTSGITGADTQYF. Looking up the rest from reference TRBV11-2 and TRBJ2-3 gives the full variable domain: EAGVAQSPRYKIIEKRQSVAFWCNPISGHATLYWYQQILGQGPKLLIQFQNNGVVDDSQLPKDRFSAERLKGVDSTLKIQPAKLEDSAVYLCASSARTSGITGADTQYFGPGTRLTVL.

Only a few counts were recorded for this clonotype. The CDR3: CASSLRTGGEQYF. The CDR3 nucleotides read TGTGCCAGCAGTTTGCGGACAGGGGGCGAGCAGTACTTC. The V and J genes are TRBV12-3 or TRBV12-4 and TRBJ2-7; TRBD1 matches 10 bases. This CDR3 is 13 amino acids long. Trimming took 3 bases from V and 6 from J; bases not matched to a gene: 2.

In this sample, this clonotype turned up many times. The chain combines TRBV29-1 with TRBJ2-3; D assignment may be TRBD1 or TRBD2 (6 bases each). CDR1 SQVTM and CDR2 ANQGSEA come from the germline V gene. The CDR3 extends over 15 amino acids. In nucleotides, the CDR3 is TGCACCATAAAACGAGGGGGAGGACTCACAGATACGCAGTATTTT. Its translation: CTIKRGGGLTDTQYF.

This sequence joins TRBV4-1 and TRBJ2-1, with 7 bases fitting TRBD2. Trimming took 0 bases from V and 4 from J; bases not matched to a gene: 9. The length of the CDR3 is 17 residues. From germline, CDR1 is MGHRA and CDR2 YSYEKL. The CDR3 loop is CASSQDRGLLSYNEQFF. The CDR3, as DNA: TGCGCCAGCAGCCAAGATCGGGGACTACTAAGTTACAATGAGCAGTTCTTC.

Note on this clonotype: A much larger clone differs by one base, so this may be a read error. The rearrangement uses TRBV20-1 and TRBJ2-5; D tentatively reads TRBD1 or TRBD2 (6 bases each). CDR3 length: 14 residues. Germline lookup yields CDR1 DFQATT and CDR2 SNEGSKA (reference sequence). V gave up 5 bases and J gave up 5 bases, with 18 bases separating them. The chain's CDR3 is CSAPDSWRGETQYF. The CDR3 DNA is TGCAGTGCTCCAGACAGTTGGAGGGGGGAGACCCAGTACTTC.

The sample holds a few counts of this clonotype. This chain uses TRBV20-1 with TRBJ2-7; D perhaps matches TRBD2 (6 bases). Per the germline V gene, CDR1 is DFQATT and CDR2 is SNEGSKA (reference sequence). Trimming shortened V by 2 bases and J by 2 bases, and 16 bases separated the two germline ends. The CDR3 covers 15 residues. This CDR3 reads CSARTFSGTTYEQYF. The DNA of the CDR3 is TGCAGTGCTAGAACTTTTAGCGGCACCACCTACGAGCAGTACTTC.

The chain couples TRBV4-3 to TRBJ2-1; D possibly corresponds to TRBD2 (6 bases). Trimming removed 6 bases from V and 5 bases from J, with 20 bases in between. There are 16 residues in the CDR3. CDR1 and CDR2 (germline): LGHNA, YSLEER. The CDR3 spells CASSPGPGLPNNEQFF. DNA for the CDR3: TGCGCCAGCAGTCCAGGACCGGGACTCCCAAACAATGAGCAGTTCTTC.

The chain employs TRBV27 and TRBJ2-7; a weak D match, TRBD1 (5 bases). Germline V gene data show CDR1 as MNHEY and CDR2 as SMNVEV (reference sequence). This CDR3 comprises 14 residues. V gave up 2 bases and J gave up 4 bases, with 12 bases separating them. This CDR3 is CASSLQGRGYEQYF. CDR3 nucleotides: TGTGCCAGCAGTTTACAGGGAAGAGGTTACGAGCAGTACTTC.

V usage is TRBV25-1 and J usage is TRBJ2-5, with TRBD1 as a possible D gene (6 bases). This CDR3 contains 15 residues. Trimming left V 4 bases short and J 4 bases short, with 16 bases between. Germline-derived CDR1 and CDR2 are MGHDK and SYGVNS. The CDR3 DNA is TGTGCCAGCAGTGCCCAGACAGGATTACGAGAGACCCAGTACTTC. This encodes CASSAQTGLRETQYF.

This clonotype was seen at least ten times. The V call is TRBV10-3, the J call TRBJ2-7, with D possibly TRBD2 on 5 matching bases. Trimming pared 5 bases from V and 0 bases from J, leaving 11 bases between. From germline, CDR1 is ENHRY and CDR2 SYGVKD. The CDR3 consists of 14 residues. This CDR3 is CAISSTGNSYEQYF. In DNA, the CDR3 is TGTGCCATCAGTTCGACGGGAAACTCCTACGAGCAGTACTTC.

The chain uses TRBV10-3 and TRBJ2-7, with unresolved D. V was pared by 0 bases and J by 0 bases, with 18 bases between. CDR1 ENHRY and CDR2 SYGVKD come from the germline V gene. The CDR3 runs 18 residues. CDR3: CAISESPAERWVSYEQYF. The CDR3 nucleotides are TGTGCCATCAGTGAGTCGCCGGCCGAGCGATGGGTCTCCTACGAGCAGTACTTC.

The rearrangement links TRBV12-5 to TRBJ2-1; a possible D gene is TRBD2 (6 bases). The germline V gene has CDR1 LGHNT and CDR2 FRNRAP. This CDR3 has 17 amino acids. V lost 0 bases and J 4 bases, leaving 16 bases between the germline ends. CDR3 in DNA: TGTGCTAGTGGTTTGGTACGAGGGAGGAATTGGTACAATGAGCAGTTCTTC. It codes for CASGLVRGRNWYNEQFF.